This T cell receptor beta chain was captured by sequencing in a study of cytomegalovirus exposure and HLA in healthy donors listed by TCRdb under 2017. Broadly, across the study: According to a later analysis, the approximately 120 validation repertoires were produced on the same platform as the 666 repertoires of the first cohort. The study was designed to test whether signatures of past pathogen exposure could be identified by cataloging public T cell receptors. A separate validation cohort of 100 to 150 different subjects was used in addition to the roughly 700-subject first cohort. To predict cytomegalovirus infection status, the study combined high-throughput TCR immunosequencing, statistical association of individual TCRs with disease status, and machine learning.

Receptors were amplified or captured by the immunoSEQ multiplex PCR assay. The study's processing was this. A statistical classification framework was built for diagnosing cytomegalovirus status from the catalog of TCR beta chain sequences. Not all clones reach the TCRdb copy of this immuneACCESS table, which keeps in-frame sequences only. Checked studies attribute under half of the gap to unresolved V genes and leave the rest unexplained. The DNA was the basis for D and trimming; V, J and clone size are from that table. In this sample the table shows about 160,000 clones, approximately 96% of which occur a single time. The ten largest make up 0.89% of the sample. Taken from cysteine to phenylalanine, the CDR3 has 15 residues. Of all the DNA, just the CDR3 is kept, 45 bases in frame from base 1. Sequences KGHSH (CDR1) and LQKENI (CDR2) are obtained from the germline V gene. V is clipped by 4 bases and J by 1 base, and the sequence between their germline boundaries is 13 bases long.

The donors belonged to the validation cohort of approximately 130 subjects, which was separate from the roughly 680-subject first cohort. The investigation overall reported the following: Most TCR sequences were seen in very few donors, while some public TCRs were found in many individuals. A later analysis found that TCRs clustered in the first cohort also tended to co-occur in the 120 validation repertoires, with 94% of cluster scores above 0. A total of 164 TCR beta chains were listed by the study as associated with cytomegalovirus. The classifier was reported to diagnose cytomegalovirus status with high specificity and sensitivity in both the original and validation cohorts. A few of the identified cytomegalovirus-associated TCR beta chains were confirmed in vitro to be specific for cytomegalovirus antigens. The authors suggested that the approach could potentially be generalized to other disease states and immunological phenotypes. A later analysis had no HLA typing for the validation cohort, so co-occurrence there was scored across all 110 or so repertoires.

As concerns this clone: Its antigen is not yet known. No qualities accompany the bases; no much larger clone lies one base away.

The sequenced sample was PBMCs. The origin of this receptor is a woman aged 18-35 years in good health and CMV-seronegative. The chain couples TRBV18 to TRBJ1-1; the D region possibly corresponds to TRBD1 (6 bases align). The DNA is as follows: TGTGCCAGCTCACTGAAGGACAGCCAGAACACTGAAGCTTTCTTT. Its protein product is CASSLKDSQNTEAFF.